The present T cell receptor (beta chain) was sequenced within a study of OX40 agonist ivuxolimab in advanced cancers. Study-level points and caveats: Blood T cells, both CD4+ and CD8+, expanded clonally by week 6 at 0.1 to 3.0 mg/kg.

Generated by immunoSEQ multiplex PCR, the TCRdb table keeps only in-frame clones and is missing some. The data hold 23,000 or so clones, with 70% to 90% observed a single time. Trimming left V 3 bases short and J 4 bases short, with 13 bases between. This CDR3 region has 15 residues. Germline V CDR1 and CDR2: SNHLY, FYNNEI. Note on this clone: Its antigen is not identified.

The chain couples TRBV2 to TRBJ2-1; the D gene is possibly TRBD2 (6 bases). The receptor's source is an adult with an advanced solid tumor such as melanoma, head and neck, liver or kidney cancer. This specimen was CD4+ or CD8+ T cells sorted from blood, taken in a trial of the OX40 agonist ivuxolimab. CDR3 coding DNA: TGTGCCAGCAGTGATGGGCCAGGGACTTACAATGAGCAGTTCTTC. Its translation is CASSDGPGTYNEQFF. Combining the CDR3 with reference TRBV2 and TRBJ2-1 gives the whole variable domain EPEVTQTPSHQVTQMGQEVILRCVPISNHLYFYWYRQILGQKVEFLVSFYNNEISEKSEIFDDQFSVERPDGSNFTLKIRSTKLEDSAMYFCASSDGPGTYNEQFFGPGTRLTVL.